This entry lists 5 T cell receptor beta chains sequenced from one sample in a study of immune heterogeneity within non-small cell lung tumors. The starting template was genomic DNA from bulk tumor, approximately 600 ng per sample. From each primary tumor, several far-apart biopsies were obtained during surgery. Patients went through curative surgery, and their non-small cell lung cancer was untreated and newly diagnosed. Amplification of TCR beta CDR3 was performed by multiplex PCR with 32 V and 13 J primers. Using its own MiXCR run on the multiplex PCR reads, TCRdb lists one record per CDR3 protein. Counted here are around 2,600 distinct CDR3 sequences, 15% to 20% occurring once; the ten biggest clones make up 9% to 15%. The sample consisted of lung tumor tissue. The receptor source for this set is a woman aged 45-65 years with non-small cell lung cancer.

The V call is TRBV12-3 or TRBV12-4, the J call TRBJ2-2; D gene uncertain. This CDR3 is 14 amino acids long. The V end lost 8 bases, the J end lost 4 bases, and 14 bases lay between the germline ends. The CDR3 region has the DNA TGTGCCAGCGGTACAGCGTCGACCACCGGGGAGCTGTTTTTT. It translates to CASGTASTTGELFF.

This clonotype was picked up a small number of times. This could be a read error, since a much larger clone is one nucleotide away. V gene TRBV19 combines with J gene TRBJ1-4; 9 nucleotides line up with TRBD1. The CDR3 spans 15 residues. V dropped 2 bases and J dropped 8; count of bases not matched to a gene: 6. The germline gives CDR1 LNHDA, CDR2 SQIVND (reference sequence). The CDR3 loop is CASSIYRGRTEKLFF. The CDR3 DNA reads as TGTGCCAGTAGTATATACAGGGGGCGCACCGAAAAACTGTTTTTT.

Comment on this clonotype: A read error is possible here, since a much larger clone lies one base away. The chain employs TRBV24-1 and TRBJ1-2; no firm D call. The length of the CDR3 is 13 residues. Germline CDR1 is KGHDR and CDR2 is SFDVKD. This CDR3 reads CVTNTKFGDGYTF. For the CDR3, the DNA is TGTGTCACCAACACCAAATTCGGGGATGGCTACACCTTC.

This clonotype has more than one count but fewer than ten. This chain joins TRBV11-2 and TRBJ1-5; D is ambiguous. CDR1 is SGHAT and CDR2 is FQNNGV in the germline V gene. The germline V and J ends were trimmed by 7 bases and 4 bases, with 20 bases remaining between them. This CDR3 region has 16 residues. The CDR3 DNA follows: TGTGCCAGCATCTCGACCGCCTACGGAGGTAATCAGCCCCAGCATTTT. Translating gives CASISTAYGGNQPQHF.

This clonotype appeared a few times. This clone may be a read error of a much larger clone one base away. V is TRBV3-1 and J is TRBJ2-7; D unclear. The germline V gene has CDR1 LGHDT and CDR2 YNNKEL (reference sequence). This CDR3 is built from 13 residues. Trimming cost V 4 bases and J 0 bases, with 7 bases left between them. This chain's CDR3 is CASSRIVSYEQYF. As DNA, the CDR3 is TGTGCCAGCAGCCGTATAGTCTCCTACGAGCAGTACTTC.